This TCR beta chain emerged from a study of beta chain features in type 1 diabetes. Findings and limits, study-wide: A potential PCR bias toward shorter templates would be equal in patient and control samples. It was among patients, rather than healthy donors, that naive, central memory and Treg TCRB repertoires appeared more similar. Among all four CD4+ subsets, Type 1 diabetes patients had TCRB CDR3s that were moderately but significantly shorter.

Expressed TCRB transcripts were sequenced because the isolated RNA had all been reverse transcribed beforehand. Data came from immunoSEQ multiplex PCR; TCRdb stores just in-frame clones and leaves some out. The sample holds 200,000 to 250,000 clones; about 15% are singletons and the top ten take almost 0.02%. About this clone itself: The antigen is unknown.

CDR3 size: 15 residues. V shed 0 bases and J shed 2 bases, with 14 bases lying between them. Germline V CDR1 and CDR2: SQVTM, ANQGSEA. Every donor had blood drawn once into heparin, around 100 mL on average. Each of the CD4+ naive, central memory, regulatory and stem cell-like memory populations was sorted via CD45RO/CCR7/CD25/CD127/CD95/CD27. The V call is TRBV29-1, the J call TRBJ2-7; TRBD2 is a possible D gene (7 bases). The sequence was obtained from a man aged 30 to 39 with type 1 diabetes. Sample: naive CD4+ T cells from blood. CDR3 region: CSVEDPGGPAYEQYF. Here the CDR3 DNA reads TGCAGCGTTGAAGATCCGGGGGGCCCAGCCTACGAGCAGTACTTC.